This T cell receptor beta chain was retrieved from a study of CD8 T cells in Susac syndrome. CDR3 length: 17 residues. Germline trimming cut 3 bases from V and 2 bases from J; bases unmatched to any gene: 5. The germline CDR1 and CDR2 sequences are MNHEY and SVGAGI. Sequencing of TCR beta covered CD8+ and CD4+ T cells obtained from blood. The CD8+ and CD4+ T cells were isolated magnetically using a negative isolation approach, whereas the TEMRA cells were enriched by FACS. Worth noting for this clonotype: Antigen: not known.

Study observations and caveats: The study identified sixteen and five Susac-specific public clones in total CD8+ and CD8+ TEMRA repertoires.

The RNA, about 0.5 to 1 ug, was put through reverse transcription using random hexamers. Across 54 Vbeta and 13 Jbeta, immunoSEQ multiplex PCR amplified TCR beta CDR3. TCRdb independently ran MiXCR on the immunoSEQ multiplex PCR reads; one entry per CDR3 protein. The sample holds about 190,000 distinct CDR3 sequences, 95% seen once. The V gene is TRBV6-5, the J gene TRBJ2-5; TRBD2 aligns across 14 bases. The sequencing input was CD8+ T cells from PBMCs. This sequence was found in a human donor with Susac syndrome. CDR3 protein: CASSYLGLAGEQETQYF. The CDR3 nucleotides are TGTGCCAGCAGTTATCTGGGACTAGCGGGGGAGCAAGAGACCCAGTACTTC.